Listed below are T cell receptor beta chains from one sample, sequenced in a study of T cells after yellow fever vaccination. TCRdb reprocessed the 5' RACE reads via MiXCR and lists one record per CDR3 protein. The data hold fewer than 650,000 distinct CDR3 sequences, with around a fifth observed a single time. The source material was PBMCs, sampled approximately 20 days after the first yellow fever vaccination. These receptors came from a man aged 18 to 30 who received the YFV17D yellow fever vaccine. Both conserved end residues are part of each CDR3. Each record gives: CDR3 protein, CDR3 DNA, clone size, D gene, J gene, V gene. A D gene is named only where the DNA matches it firmly. Some rows mark clone size as missing; the rest say once, few, many or name a class of expanded clone.

CDR3: CASSRPVANTEAFF
DNA: TGTGCCAGCAGCCGCCCGGTAGCGAACACTGAAGCTTTCTTT
size: NA
D: NA
J: TRBJ1-1
V: TRBV6-1

CDR3: CASSLEGHEQYF
DNA: TGCGCCAGCAGCTTGGAAGGGCACGAGCAGTACTTC
size: NA
D: NA
J: TRBJ2-7
V: TRBV5-1

CDR3: CASGLPANIQYF
DNA: TGTGCTAGTGGTTTGCCAGCAAACATTCAGTACTTC
size: NA
D: NA
J: TRBJ2-4
V: TRBV12-5

CDR3: CASSLWVASSYNEQFF
DNA: TGTGCCAGCAGTTTATGGGTAGCGAGCTCCTACAATGAGCAGTTCTTC
size: few
D: NA
J: TRBJ2-1
V: TRBV27

CDR3: CTSSRVGQGLPLHF
DNA: TGCACCAGCAGCCGCGTCGGGCAGGGGTTACCCCTCCACTTT
size: NA
D: NA
J: TRBJ1-6
V: TRBV5-1

CDR3: CASSALYGQGNEQFF
DNA: TGTGCCAGCAGTGCCCTATACGGACAGGGCAATGAGCAGTTCTTC
size: NA
D: TRBD1
J: TRBJ2-1
V: TRBV25-1

CDR3: CASLLSYRVFNHPQHF
DNA: TGTGCCAGCCTCCTTTCGTACCGGGTCTTTAATCACCCCCAGCATTTT
size: few
D: NA
J: TRBJ1-5
V: TRBV28

CDR3: CASSPGQGEEKLFF
DNA: TGTGCCAGCAGCCCCGGACAGGGGGAGGAAAAACTGTTTTTT
size: once
D: TRBD1
J: TRBJ1-4
V: TRBV5-6

CDR3: CASSPTGVPEAFF
DNA: TGTGCCAGCAGCCCCACGGGGGTTCCTGAAGCTTTCTTT
size: few
D: NA
J: TRBJ1-1
V: TRBV5-6

CDR3: CSVSGGTISSYNEQFF
DNA: TGCAGCGTTAGCGGGGGAACGATTAGCTCCTACAATGAGCAGTTCTTC
size: few
D: TRBD2
J: TRBJ2-1
V: TRBV29-1

CDR3: CASSFGLGAEAFF
DNA: TGTGCCAGCAGTTTCGGTCTTGGGGCTGAAGCTTTCTTT
size: NA
D: NA
J: TRBJ1-1
V: TRBV12-3/TRBV12-4

CDR3: CASSFQGTYEQYF
DNA: TGCGCCAGCAGCTTCCAGGGCACCTACGAGCAGTACTTC
size: few
D: NA
J: TRBJ2-7
V: TRBV5-1

CDR3: CSARRDSLSYEQYF
DNA: TGCAGTGCTAGAAGGGACAGCCTCTCCTACGAGCAGTACTTC
size: NA
D: TRBD1
J: TRBJ2-7
V: TRBV20-1

CDR3: CASSYSQPFGNTEAFF
DNA: TGTGCCAGCAGTTACTCCCAACCCTTCGGGAACACTGAAGCTTTCTTT
size: NA
D: NA
J: TRBJ1-1
V: TRBV6-5

CDR3: CASSSQDARLTDTQYF
DNA: TGTGCCAGCAGTTCCCAAGATGCCAGATTAACAGATACGCAGTATTTT
size: few
D: NA
J: TRBJ2-3
V: TRBV6-2/TRBV6-3

CDR3: CASSLASGEQFF
DNA: TGTGCCAGCAGCTTAGCGTCGGGTGAGCAGTTCTTC
size: NA
D: NA
J: TRBJ2-1
V: TRBV7-9

CDR3: CSVEDEGDSYEQYF
DNA: TGCAGCGTTGAAGACGAGGGGGACTCCTACGAGCAGTACTTC
size: NA
D: NA
J: TRBJ2-7
V: TRBV29-1

CDR3: CATRGLAGPTDTQYF
DNA: TGTGCCACCAGAGGACTAGCGGGGCCCACAGATACGCAGTATTTT
size: NA
D: TRBD2
J: TRBJ2-3
V: TRBV15

CDR3: CASGPGTSSYNEQFF
DNA: TGTGCCAGCGGCCCCGGGACTAGCTCCTACAATGAGCAGTTCTTC
size: NA
D: TRBD2
J: TRBJ2-1
V: TRBV5-6

CDR3: CASSQDGTYSNTEAFF
DNA: TGCGCCAGCAGCCAAGATGGGACCTACTCTAACACTGAAGCTTTCTTT
size: NA
D: NA
J: TRBJ1-1
V: TRBV4-1

CDR3: CATGTSGGYEQYF
DNA: TGTGCCACCGGGACTAGCGGGGGTTACGAGCAGTACTTC
size: few
D: TRBD2
J: TRBJ2-7
V: TRBV7-2

CDR3: CASSPSWTGTGETQYF
DNA: TGTGCCAGCAGTCCCTCATGGACAGGCACGGGAGAGACCCAGTACTTC
size: many
D: TRBD1
J: TRBJ2-5
V: TRBV12-3/TRBV12-4

CDR3: CASSLEGGEQYF
DNA: TGTGCCAGCAGTTTAGAGGGAGGGGAGCAGTACTTC
size: once
D: TRBD2
J: TRBJ2-7
V: TRBV27

CDR3: CASSLGGQTLMDTQYF
DNA: TGCGCCAGCAGCTTGGGCGGACAGACTCTCATGGATACGCAGTATTTT
size: many
D: NA
J: TRBJ2-3
V: TRBV5-1

CDR3: CASRGTGTSYEQYF
DNA: TGTGCCAGCAGAGGGACAGGGACCTCCTACGAGCAGTACTTC
size: NA
D: TRBD1
J: TRBJ2-7
V: TRBV12-3/TRBV12-4

CDR3: CASSWAGTTKETQYF
DNA: TGTGCCAGCAGTTGGGCCGGGACAACAAAAGAGACCCAGTACTTC
size: NA
D: NA
J: TRBJ2-5
V: TRBV6-5

CDR3: CASSYSIGGLNTEAFF
DNA: TGTGCCAGCAGTTACTCGATTGGGGGCTTGAACACTGAAGCTTTCTTT
size: NA
D: NA
J: TRBJ1-1
V: TRBV6-2/TRBV6-3

CDR3: CASSSLPSQGPTNF
DNA: TGTGCCAGCAGCTCTCTCCCCTCACAGGGCCCTACGAACTTC
size: NA
D: NA
J: TRBJ2-5
V: TRBV7-3

CDR3: CSARARTGTTTVYGYTF
DNA: TGCAGTGCCAGAGCCCGGACAGGGACAACCACAGTTTATGGCTACACCTTC
size: NA
D: TRBD1
J: TRBJ1-2
V: TRBV20-1

CDR3: CASRTGFSNQPQHF
DNA: TGTGCCAGCAGAACAGGATTTAGCAATCAGCCCCAGCATTTT
size: NA
D: NA
J: TRBJ1-5
V: TRBV6-2/TRBV6-3

CDR3: CASSLMTTGGTQYF
DNA: TGTGCCAGCAGTTTAATGACTACAGGGGGGACCCAGTACTTC
size: NA
D: TRBD1
J: TRBJ2-5
V: TRBV27

CDR3: CASSSTVLTRHGNTIYF
DNA: TGTGCCAGCAGCTCAACCGTTCTAACGAGGCATGGAAACACCATATATTTT
size: few
D: NA
J: TRBJ1-3
V: TRBV5-6

CDR3: CSALTQFLVNTQYF
DNA: TGCAGTGCACTGACACAGTTTCTTGTGAATACGCAGTATTTT
size: few
D: NA
J: TRBJ2-3
V: TRBV20-1

CDR3: CASSAGTGLYNEQFF
DNA: TGTGCCAGCAGCGCCGGGACAGGGCTTTACAATGAGCAGTTCTTC
size: NA
D: TRBD1
J: TRBJ2-1
V: TRBV7-9

CDR3: CASSLGGGTNSPLHF
DNA: TGTGCCAGCAGCTTAGGGGGAGGAACGAATTCACCCCTCCACTTT
size: NA
D: NA
J: TRBJ1-6
V: TRBV7-2

CDR3: CASSLGSGGQSTDTQYF
DNA: TGTGCCAGCAGCTTAGGGAGCGGGGGGCAGAGTACAGATACGCAGTATTTT
size: few
D: TRBD2
J: TRBJ2-3
V: TRBV5-4

CDR3: CASSLGPTDQETQYF
DNA: TGTGCCAGCAGCTTAGGCCCTACAGATCAAGAGACCCAGTACTTC
size: NA
D: NA
J: TRBJ2-5
V: TRBV11-2

CDR3: CASSYSGFYEQYF
DNA: TGTGCCAGCAGTTATTCTGGTTTCTACGAGCAGTACTTC
size: NA
D: NA
J: TRBJ2-7
V: TRBV6-6

CDR3: CASSQGDLASTDTQYF
DNA: TGTGCCAGCAGCCAGGGGGACCTGGCTAGCACAGATACGCAGTATTTT
size: NA
D: NA
J: TRBJ2-3
V: TRBV4-2

CDR3: CASSFQGPETQYF
DNA: TGTGCCAGCAGCTTTCAGGGTCCAGAGACCCAGTACTTC
size: NA
D: NA
J: TRBJ2-5
V: TRBV7-2

CDR3: CASSQSTGWTYEQYF
DNA: TGTGCCAGCAGTCAATCGACAGGGTGGACCTACGAGCAGTACTTC
size: NA
D: TRBD1
J: TRBJ2-7
V: TRBV12-3/TRBV12-4

CDR3: CASSPRDFYEQYF
DNA: TGCGCCAGCAGCCCCAGGGACTTCTACGAGCAGTACTTC
size: NA
D: NA
J: TRBJ2-7
V: TRBV4-1

CDR3: CASSGDPNRAGTGELFF
DNA: TGTGCCAGCAGCGGGGACCCCAACAGGGCGGGAACCGGGGAGCTGTTTTTT
size: NA
D: NA
J: TRBJ2-2
V: TRBV5-5

CDR3: CASSVLGGEQFF
DNA: TGTGCCAGTAGTGTCCTAGGGGGTGAGCAGTTCTTC
size: NA
D: NA
J: TRBJ2-1
V: TRBV19

CDR3: CSAREGYFIMNTEAFF
DNA: TGCAGTGCTAGAGAGGGGTACTTTATAATGAACACTGAAGCTTTCTTT
size: NA
D: NA
J: TRBJ1-1
V: TRBV20-1

CDR3: CSARRGVYGYTF
DNA: TGCAGTGCTAGAAGGGGCGTCTATGGCTACACCTTC
size: NA
D: NA
J: TRBJ1-2
V: TRBV20-1

CDR3: CASSQLPTYEQYF
DNA: TGCGCCAGCAGCCAGCTACCGACCTACGAGCAGTACTTC
size: few
D: NA
J: TRBJ2-7
V: TRBV4-1

CDR3: CATSREPRHRDTEAFF
DNA: TGTGCCACCAGCAGAGAACCTAGACACCGGGACACTGAAGCTTTCTTT
size: NA
D: NA
J: TRBJ1-1
V: TRBV15

CDR3: CASSLAGFYEQYF
DNA: TGTGCCAGCAGCTTGGCCGGGTTCTACGAGCAGTACTTC
size: NA
D: NA
J: TRBJ2-7
V: TRBV5-5

CDR3: CASSQDLVGGNEKLFF
DNA: TGCGCCAGCAGCCAAGATCTGGTCGGGGGTAATGAAAAACTGTTTTTT
size: NA
D: NA
J: TRBJ1-4
V: TRBV4-3

CDR3: CASSDGGTDTQYF
DNA: TGTGCCAGCAGCGACGGGGGCACAGATACGCAGTATTTT
size: many
D: NA
J: TRBJ2-3
V: TRBV7-6